This entry describes one T cell receptor beta chain. V was pared by 4 bases and J by 0 bases, with 8 bases between. The CDR3 runs to 13 residues. The germline gives CDR1 SGHDT, CDR2 YYEEEE. This record belongs to a study of blood T cell repertoires in COVID-19. On the study more broadly: Sites across the United States, Italy and Spain contributed samples from acute and convalescent COVID-19.

TCRdb's table, derived via immunoSEQ multiplex PCR, lists solely in-frame clones and lacks some. Among 150,000 or so clones listed, around 73% were seen once. V and J are TRBV5-6 and TRBJ2-7, with D uncertain. The specimen sequenced was peripheral blood. This TCR derives from a woman aged 50 to 60 with active or convalescent COVID-19. The chain's CDR3 is CASSRGVSYEQYF. The CDR3 DNA reads as TGTGCCAGCAGCCGAGGAGTCTCCTACGAGCAGTACTTC.